This TCR beta chain was identified during a study of blood T cell repertoires in COVID-19. Study background: There were acute and convalescent COVID-19 samples, and they came from the United States, Italy and Spain. T cells, B-cell-depleted T cells, or PBMCs provided the cDNA or gDNA that served as material.

Profiling relied on immunoSEQ multiplex PCR, and the TCRdb table lists in-frame clones only, not all of them. Of about 80,000 clones in the sample, approximately 90% were seen once. CDR1 is MNHNS, CDR2 SASEGT, per germline. The CDR3 covers 14 residues. The V gene lost 3 bases and the J gene lost 10 bases, with 16 bases spanning the gap. The sample comprised peripheral blood. V gene TRBV6-1 combines with J gene TRBJ2-1, with D perhaps TRBD2 (6 bases). This TCR came from a woman older than 75 with acute or convalescent COVID-19. CDR3 DNA: TGTGCCAGCAGTGAGGATATTATGGGGGGAGAGCAGTTCTTC. This gives the protein CASSEDIMGGEQFF.